This T cell receptor (beta chain) appears in the sequencing data of a study of T-cell reconstitution after alpha-beta-depleted transplantation in children (dated by TCRdb to the mid-2010s). Some background on the complete study: Using TCR repertoire profiling, the study quantitatively followed how T-cell immune reconstitution unfolded in children after TCRalphabeta/CD19-depleted allogeneic hematopoietic cell transplantation.

CDR3 length: 16 amino acids, cysteine to phenylalanine. This entry keeps only the CDR3 DNA: 48 bases, framed from base 1. CDR1 LGHNA and CDR2 YNFKEQ were looked up in the germline V gene. With regard to this clonotype: What this receptor recognizes is not known. Sequence at one end of the junction differs from germline and may be a read error.

Reading the label with the study, this specimen's treatment or condition is: allogeneic hematopoietic cell transplantation with graft depleted of TCRalphabeta T cells and CD19 B cells. Transplant recipients were children who received TCRalphabeta/CD19-depleted allogeneic hematopoietic cell grafts. Results the study describes overall, beyond this receptor: Apparently early alphabetaT-cell count recovery about two months after transplant reportedly relied on only several hundred rapidly expanded clones derived from non-depleted graft cells. Hyperexpanded clone frequencies declined over subsequent months; after one year, T-cell counts and TCRbeta diversity were mostly attributed to newly produced T cells. In some patients, high TCRbeta diversity at day 60 was attributed to recipient T cells and intrathymic progenitors that had survived conditioning.

The library was produced with PCR. Instrument on record: Illumina HiSeq 2500. To normalize quantification of the TCRbeta repertoire, the TCR libraries were built with molecular barcoding that relied on unique molecular identifiers. TCRdb ran its own pipeline on the public reads, namely fastp trimming at Q25 and MiXCR clone calling, and kept in-frame beta chains. Here each entry gathers all rows of one CDR3 protein and keeps the most common genes and DNA. Counted in this sample were hundreds of thousands of distinct CDR3 sequences; around 12% of them appeared once. Roughly 0.77% of the sample is held by the ten biggest clonotypes.

The specimen was PBMCs, collected before TCRalphabeta/CD19-depleted stem cell transplant. The chain employs TRBV4-2 and TRBJ1-2; a tentative D match to TRBD1 spans 6 bases. The clonotype was recovered from a girl aged 2 to 9 with congenital amegakaryocytic thrombocytopenia, due to receive a stem cell transplant. In nucleotides, the sequence is TGTGCCAGCAGCCAAGATCATACGGACAGACGTAATGGCTTCACCTTC. Translated, it gives CASSQDHTDRRNGFTF.